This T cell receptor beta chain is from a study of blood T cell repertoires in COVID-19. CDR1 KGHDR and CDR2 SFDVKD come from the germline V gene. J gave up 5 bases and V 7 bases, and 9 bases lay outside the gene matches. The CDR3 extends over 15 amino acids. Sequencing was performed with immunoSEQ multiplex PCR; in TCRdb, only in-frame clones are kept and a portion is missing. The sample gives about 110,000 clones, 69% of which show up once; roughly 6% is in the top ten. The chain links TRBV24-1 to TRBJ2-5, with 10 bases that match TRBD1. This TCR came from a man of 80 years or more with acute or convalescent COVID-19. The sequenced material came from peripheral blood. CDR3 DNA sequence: TGTGCCACCAGGGGGGGACAGGGGACGAGCGAGACCCAGTACTTC. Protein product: CATRGGQGTSETQYF.